The following is a TCR beta chain sequence with its context. The data derive from a study of blood T cell repertoires in COVID-19. Study-level information: Italy, Spain and the United States were the sources of the convalescent and acute COVID-19 samples.

V shed 5 bases and J shed 3 bases, with 11 bases lying between them. CDR3 size: 13 residues. CDR1 is SGHAT and CDR2 is FQNNGV in the germline V gene. Per the authors' pipeline: It was from reference gene primer amplification that nucleated cell counts were estimated. Profiled with immunoSEQ multiplex PCR; TCRdb holds only in-frame clones, not every one. V and J calls and clone size are given by that table; D and trimming were obtained from the DNA. The sample contains about 70,000 clones, 75% to 85% of which appear only once. The TCR was taken from a woman in her 70s with acute or convalescent COVID-19. The source material was peripheral blood. The chain links TRBV11-2 to TRBJ2-7; TRBD2 is a possible D gene (6 bases). The CDR3 sequence: CASSPRESYEQYF. The CDR3 DNA reads as TGTGCCAGCAGCCCCCGGGAGAGCTACGAGCAGTACTTC.